The following is a TCR beta chain sequence with its context. The antigen is undetermined. The germline V gene has CDR1 SNHLY and CDR2 FYNNEI. This CDR3 contains 12 residues. The V end lost 2 bases, the J end lost 5 bases, and 6 bases lay between the germline ends. The data belong to a study of T cell responses to AZD1222 COVID-19 vaccine. Study-level points and caveats: Clonal diversity may have been underestimated, and the donors were mostly white British, with more females than males. Unmutated variant regions are reportedly the target of nearly half of TCRs that are spike-specific. Among those given AZD1222, only 5 to 7 were seropositive at baseline.

Generated by immunoSEQ multiplex PCR, the TCRdb table keeps only in-frame clones and is missing some. The sample consists of approximately 150,000 clones, approximately 90% of them appearing once. The V gene is TRBV2, the J gene TRBJ1-2; TRBD1 is a possible D gene (6 bases). The specimen was peripheral blood, collected 28 days after the second AZD1222 dose. This clonotype originated in an adult who received the AZD1222 COVID-19 vaccine. The CDR3 here is CASSEQGYGYTF. The CDR3 nucleotides are TGTGCCAGCAGTGAACAGGGGTATGGCTACACCTTC. The full variable domain, completed using reference TRBV2 and TRBJ1-2, is EPEVTQTPSHQVTQMGQEVILRCVPISNHLYFYWYRQILGQKVEFLVSFYNNEISEKSEIFDDQFSVERPDGSNFTLKIRSTKLEDSAMYFCASSEQGYGYTFGSGTRLTVV.